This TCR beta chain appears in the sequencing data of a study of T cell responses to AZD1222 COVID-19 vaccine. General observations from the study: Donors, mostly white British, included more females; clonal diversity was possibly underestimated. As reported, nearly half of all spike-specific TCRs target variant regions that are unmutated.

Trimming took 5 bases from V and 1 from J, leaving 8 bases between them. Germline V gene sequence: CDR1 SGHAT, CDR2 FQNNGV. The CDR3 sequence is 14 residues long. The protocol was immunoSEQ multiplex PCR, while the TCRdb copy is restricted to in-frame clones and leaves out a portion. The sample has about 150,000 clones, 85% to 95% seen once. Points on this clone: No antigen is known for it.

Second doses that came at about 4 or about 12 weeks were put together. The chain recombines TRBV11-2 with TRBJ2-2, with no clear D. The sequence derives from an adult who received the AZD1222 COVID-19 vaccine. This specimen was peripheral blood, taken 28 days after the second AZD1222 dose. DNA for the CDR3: TGTGCCAGCAGCCCGGACCAGAACACCGGGGAGCTGTTTTTT. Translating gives CASSPDQNTGELFF.